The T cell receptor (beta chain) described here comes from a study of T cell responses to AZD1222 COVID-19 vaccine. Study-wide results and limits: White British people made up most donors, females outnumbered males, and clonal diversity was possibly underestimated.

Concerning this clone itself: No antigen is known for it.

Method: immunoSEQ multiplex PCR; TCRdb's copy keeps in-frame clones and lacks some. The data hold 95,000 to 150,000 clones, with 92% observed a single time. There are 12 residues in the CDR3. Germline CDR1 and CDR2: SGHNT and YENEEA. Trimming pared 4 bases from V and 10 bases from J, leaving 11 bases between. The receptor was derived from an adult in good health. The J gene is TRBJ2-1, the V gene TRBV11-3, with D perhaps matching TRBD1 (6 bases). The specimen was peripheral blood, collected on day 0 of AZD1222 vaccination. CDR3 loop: CASSSSGTEQFF. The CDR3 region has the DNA TGTGCCAGCAGCTCATCCGGGACAGAGCAGTTCTTC. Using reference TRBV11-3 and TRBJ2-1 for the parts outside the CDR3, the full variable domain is EAGVVQSPRYKIIEKKQPVAFWCNPISGHNTLYWYLQNLGQGPELLIRYENEEAVDDSQLPKDRFSAERLKGVDSTLKIQPAELGDSAVYLCASSSSGTEQFFGPGTRLTVL.